These 20 T cell receptor beta chains came from one sample sequenced in a study of blood T cells in healthy people across ages. Together with a sample-barcoded 5' primer, a J-beta primer mix was included in a second PCR lasting about 7 to 12 cycles. One entry per CDR3 protein results from TCRdb running MiXCR on the 5' RACE reads. Among around 800,000 distinct CDR3 sequences listed, 62% were seen once. Sequencing used blood. All receptors derive from a man aged 25-40 years in good health.

The chain links TRBV3-1 to TRBJ2-5; 7 nucleotides line up with TRBD2. The J call may be in error: the DNA end matches TRBJ2-7 better. CDR3 length: 15 amino acids. Per the germline V gene, CDR1 is LGHDT and CDR2 is YNNKEL (reference sequence). The CDR3 nucleotides read TGTGCCAGCAGCCAATCCAGAAGCGGGGCCTACGAGCAGTACTTC. Protein: CASSQSRSGAYEQYF.

Notes on this clonotype: Compared with germline, one end of the junction differs, possibly owing to a read error. J is TRBJ2-4 and V is TRBV30; perhaps TRBD2 as D (5 bases). The J call may be in error: the DNA end matches TRBJ2-7 better. This CDR3 comprises 11 residues. Germline-derived CDR1 and CDR2 are GTSNPN and SVGIG (reference sequence). The CDR3 DNA is TGTGCCGGGAGTGCCATCTACGAGCAGTACTTC. Encoded protein: CAGSAIYEQYF.

This clonotype has more than one count but fewer than ten. J is TRBJ2-1 and V is TRBV9; the D gene is possibly TRBD2 (5 bases). Germline CDR1 is SGDLS and CDR2 is YYNGEE. This CDR3 contains 12 residues. Trimming removed 3 bases at V and 8 bases at J, with 9 bases between. Here the CDR3 reads CASSGSVDEQFF. In DNA form, the CDR3 reads TGTGCCAGCAGCGGTAGCGTGGATGAGCAGTTCTTC. The full variable domain, with the rest looked up from reference TRBV9 and TRBJ2-1, is DSGVTQTPKHLITATGQRVTLRCSPRSGDLSVYWYQQSLDQGLQFLIQYYNGEERAKGNILERFSAQQFPDLHSELNLSSLELGDSALYFCASSGSVDEQFFGPGTRLTVL.

V gene TRBV10-3 combines with J gene TRBJ2-1; no clear D. This CDR3 is 13 amino acids long. Trimming stripped 7 bases from V and 4 bases from J, with 11 bases between. Germline V gene sequence: CDR1 ENHRY, CDR2 SYGVKD. The CDR3 DNA reads TGTGCCATCACTGATCGGCTTTACAATGAGCAGTTCTTC. Translating gives CAITDRLYNEQFF.

Remarks on this clonotype: The junction shows a germline mismatch at one end, possibly a read error. The chain is built from TRBV27 and TRBJ2-7; D unresolved. Germline V lookup: CDR1 MNHEY, CDR2 SMNVEV (reference sequence). CDR3 size: 10 residues. The CDR3 is CASTSSEQYF. The CDR3 nucleotides are TGTGCCAGCACCTCCTCCGAGCAGTACTTC.

This clonotype was detected only once. V usage is TRBV29-1 and J usage is TRBJ2-1; the D call may be TRBD1 or TRBD2 (5 bases each). The germline gives CDR1 SQVTM, CDR2 ANQGSEA. The CDR3 consists of 14 residues. The CDR3 DNA reads TGCACCAGTTCCGGGACGGCAACCTACAATGAGCAGTTCTTC. Translated, it gives CTSSGTATYNEQFF.

This sequence joins TRBV28 and TRBJ1-5; no clear D gene. Germline CDR1 reads MDHEN; CDR2 reads SYDVKM. Deletions cut 5 bases from V and 5 bases from J, with 16 bases between. CDR3 length equals 15 residues. The CDR3 loop is CASSPPEGWDQPQHF. CDR3 in DNA: TGTGCCAGCAGTCCCCCGGAGGGATGGGATCAGCCCCAGCATTTT.

The chain couples TRBV18 to TRBJ2-5; possibly TRBD1 for D (5 bases). V was trimmed by 0 bases and J by 7 bases, leaving 15 bases between them. CDR3 length: 15 residues. Germline V lookup: CDR1 KGHSH, CDR2 LQKENI. CDR3 DNA sequence: TGTGCCAGCTCACCACCGATGCCGACCCAGGGGACCCAGTACTTC. Translated, it gives CASSPPMPTQGTQYF.

Remarks on this clonotype: The junction does not match germline at one end; this may be a read error. J is TRBJ2-3 and V is TRBV27; D not resolved. This CDR3 is built from 16 residues. Germline V gene data show CDR1 as MNHEY and CDR2 as SMNVEV (reference sequence). CDR3 nucleotides: TGTGCCTGCAGTTTCATAGGAACCTTCAGCACAGATACGCAGTATTTT. This encodes CACSFIGTFSTDTQYF.

A note on this clonotype: Compared with germline, one end of the junction differs, possibly owing to a read error. This sequence joins TRBV7-8 and TRBJ1-5; the D gene is possibly TRBD1 (5 bases). The germline gives CDR1 SGHVS, CDR2 FQNEAQ. This CDR3 is built from 14 residues. CDR3 in DNA: TGTGCCAGCAGCTCCTACAGGTCCAATCAGCCCCGGCATTTT. Encoded protein: CASSSYRSNQPRHF.

The chain joins TRBV6-2 or TRBV6-3 to TRBJ2-4; 10 positions match TRBD1. The DNA end is a closer match to TRBJ2-5, so the J assignment may be wrong. The CDR3 loop spans 16 amino acids. The germline CDR1 and CDR2 sequences are MNHEY and SVGEGT. The CDR3 here is CASGPRTGGNQETQYF. The CDR3 nucleotides read TGTGCCAGCGGACCTCGGACAGGGGGAAACCAAGAGACCCAGTACTTC.

The chain is built from TRBV29-1 and TRBJ1-1, with a possible D match to TRBD1 (6 bases). Deletions cut 5 bases from V and 2 bases from J, with 12 bases between. The CDR3 extends over 13 amino acids. Germline V CDR1 and CDR2: SQVTM, ANQGSEA. Here the CDR3 DNA reads TGCAGCGTTCGGGGGGCTCGCAACACTGAAGCTTTCTTT. Protein product: CSVRGARNTEAFF. Full variable domain (rest looked up from reference TRBV29-1 and TRBJ1-1): SAVISQKPSRDICQRGTSLTIQCQVDSQVTMMFWYRQQPGQSLTLIATANQGSEATYESGFVIDKFPISRPNLTFSTLTVSNMSPEDSSIYLCSVRGARNTEAFFGQGTRLTVV.

The genes are TRBV7-2 and TRBJ1-5, with D tentatively TRBD1 (5 bases). Per the germline V gene, CDR1 is SGHTA and CDR2 is FQGNSA. Trimming cost V 2 bases and J 7 bases, with 12 bases left between them. This CDR3 contains 14 residues. The chain's CDR3 is CASSLQGKGQPQHF. CDR3 sequence (DNA): TGTGCCAGCAGCTTACAGGGTAAGGGGCAGCCCCAGCATTTT.

The chain uses TRBV7-2 and TRBJ2-1; D is possibly TRBD2 (6 bases). Trimming removed 5 bases at V and 1 base at J, with 15 bases between. Germline lookup yields CDR1 SGHTA and CDR2 FQGNSA. CDR3 size: 16 residues. The CDR3 sequence is CASSPYRDLSYNEQFF. In nucleotides, the CDR3 is TGTGCCAGCAGCCCGTATCGGGACTTGTCCTACAATGAGCAGTTCTTC.

This clonotype was picked up a small number of times. The chain links TRBV7-2 to TRBJ2-5; 7 bases fit TRBD1. The CDR3 has 15 amino acids. Germline CDR1 and CDR2: SGHTA and FQGNSA. The J segment lost 2 bases and the V segment lost 6 bases, leaving 9 bases of the junction unmatched. The CDR3 loop is CASRRTRDRQETQYF. In DNA, the CDR3 is TGTGCCAGCAGGAGGACCCGGGACAGACAAGAGACCCAGTACTTC.

This chain connects TRBV6-4 to TRBJ1-5, with D uncertain. V was trimmed by 7 bases and J by 9 bases, leaving 19 bases between them. The CDR3 covers 14 residues. CDR1 is MRHNA, CDR2 SNTAGT, per germline. In nucleotides, the CDR3 is TGTGCCAGCACTTTAAGTCGAACTCGGCGGCCCCAGCATTTT. Translated, it gives CASTLSRTRRPQHF.

The chain is built from TRBV21-1 and TRBJ2-3; the table's D call TRBD1 went unverified against the DNA. TRBV21-1 is assigned pseudogene status. The CDR3 has 17 amino acids. The CDR3 spells CASSTPVWDKGTDTQYF. The CDR3 DNA reads as TGTGCCAGCAGCACCCCCGTGTGGGACAAGGGCACAGATACGCAGTATTTT.

This clonotype was detected only a few times. This sequence joins TRBV12-3 or TRBV12-4 and TRBJ2-4; weak D call: TRBD1 (6 bases). The last part of the DNA fits TRBJ2-7 better; the J call may be wrong. The CDR3 length is 14 residues. The CDR3 region has the DNA TGTGCCAGCAGTGAACTAACAGGGTTCCGCGAGCAGTACTTC. Translation: CASSELTGFREQYF.

The chain is built from TRBV25-1 and TRBJ2-3; D is unresolved. Germline V lookup: CDR1 MGHDK, CDR2 SYGVNS. Trimming pared 0 bases from V and 2 bases from J, leaving 9 bases between. The length of the CDR3 is 15 residues. The CDR3 DNA reads TGTGCCAGCAGTGAATATGCGACGGACACAGATACGCAGTATTTT. Translated: CASSEYATDTDTQYF.

On this clonotype itself: It is unclear where the CDR3 begins or ends on the DNA, so no DNA is shown, and the CDR3 is as TCRdb lists it. This chain uses TRBV28 with TRBJ1-6. Germline V gene lookup returns CDR1 MDHEN and CDR2 SYDVKM. Termini included, the CDR3 measures 20 amino acids. This CDR3 is CASSLGLHYEQYFGPARLHF.